Below, one T cell receptor (beta chain) is given with its context. This clone was counted a few times. The antigen this receptor binds is unknown. Sequence at one end of the junction differs from germline and may be a read error. The cohort was made up of under 800 healthy bone marrow donors. Cohort members were all nominally healthy when sampled, although unrecorded immune exposures were likely present. The donor tested CMV seronegative and was one of the 352 seronegative cohort members. A peripheral blood sample was provided by each donor, and peripheral blood mononuclear cells were used for TCR beta sequencing. Genomic DNA was extracted from the blood cell samples with the Qiagen DNeasy Blood Extraction Kit. The CDR3 contains 12 residues, cysteine and phenylalanine counted. Just the 36-base CDR3 DNA is kept, in frame starting at base 1. The germline V gene (reference sequence) sets CDR1 to SEHNR and CDR2 to FQNEAQ.

The data stem from a study of cytomegalovirus exposure and HLA in healthy donors (dated by TCRdb to about 2017). Regarding the study in general: According to an earlier analysis of a few hundred of the donors, roughly 180 million T cells yielded roughly 100 million unique TCR beta sequences and less than 300 Gb of sequence data. The number of donors typed differed by locus, with 629-630 for A, B, C, DRB1 and DQB1, more than 500 for DQA1, about 610 for DPA1, and some 440 for DPB1. HLA typing covered class I and class II loci at four-digit resolution. Rather than using new phenotypic data, the later analysis identified candidate immune exposures from TCR beta sequences and from how often those sequences occurred across donors. The study aimed to test whether signatures of past pathogen exposure could be identified by cataloging public T cell receptors. In a later genetic analysis, genome-wide SNP genotypes for 398 of the 666 donors were used, and that subset was treated as a discovery cohort. An early release that covered about 600 HLA-typed donors contained approximately 300 gigabases of sequencing data and about 93 million unique TCR sequences. Besides the first cohort of roughly 660 subjects, a separate validation cohort made up of 95 to 150 different subjects was used. To decide whether each TCR beta V gene segment behaved as functional or pseudogenic, an earlier analysis of some 540 of the donors relied on high-throughput TCR beta sequencing. Every repertoire in the discovery cohort had been generated on one and the same sequencing platform. In a later analysis, previously published TCR beta repertoires from about 670 donors were re-analyzed and high-resolution HLA genotyping was added so that TCR occurrence patterns could be studied. To predict cytomegalovirus infection status, the study brought together high-throughput TCR immunosequencing, statistical association of individual TCRs with disease status, and machine learning. Because of strong linkage in the cohort, roughly five DR-DQ haplotypes were treated as single units for association and clustering. The genetic ancestry cluster associated with self-reported Caucasian donors included roughly four fifths of the roughly 400 genotyped donors. On average, around 240,000 unique TCR beta nucleotide sequences were sequenced per donor among 350 to 400 genotyped donors of the cohort, with around 19% of those sequences being non-productive. Donor age, sex, ethnicity and CMV serostatus were collected together with the repertoire data. The study used immunosequencing to profile the T cell repertoires of approximately 690 subjects and linked those repertoires to cytomegalovirus serostatus. Broader findings and caveats from the paper: In a later analysis, HLA-associated TCR beta chains were found to be more clonally expanded and to have lower generation probabilities than equally common non-associated chains. In a later analysis, more than 15,000 TCR beta sequences were associated with specific HLA alleles at a false discovery rate of 0.05. Only TCR beta chains were sequenced in this cohort, and the absence of alpha or paired-chain data limited detectable features. In a later analysis, TCR association rates were found to vary across HLA loci, with the most associated TCRs seen for DRB1 alleles and the fewest for HLA-C alleles. For the cohort, immune exposure information was limited to CMV serostatus. Because HLA typing was unavailable for some donors at each locus, only the typed subset was used in association tests. Roughly uniform sequencing depth across donors was assumed in presence/absence analyses, although this assumption may not hold. In the study, 150 to 200 TCR beta chains were listed as associated with cytomegalovirus. While some public TCRs were present in many individuals, most TCR sequences turned up only very rarely across donors. A later genetic analysis associated a missense DCLRE1C variant with V-gene and J-gene trimming of TCR beta chains, and an independent cohort replicated the association. A further reported finding was that TCR beta sequences accurately predicted the HLA-A and HLA-B alleles for most subjects in the first cohort. The earlier analysis of 450 to 700 of the donors excluded fewer than 20 rarely observed V segments, including chromosome 9 orphons, because counts were too low. A group of highly shared sequence variants was considered likely to be a technical artifact of the sequencing pipeline. An earlier analysis of 587 of the donors showed that most TCR beta V segments appeared in productive rearrangements either about 87% or about 30% of the time, which broadly matched IMGT annotations. Some IMGT-functional V segments, including TRBV6-2 and TRBV6-3, could not be told apart with the 87-base-pair reads, so those segments were excluded. When HLA alleles, especially DR and DQ, strongly co-occurred, attributing TCR associations to individual alleles was difficult. A few of the identified cytomegalovirus-associated TCR beta chains were confirmed in vitro to be specific for cytomegalovirus antigens. In a later analysis, several top co-occurrence clusters were reported to appear linked to parvovirus B19, influenza, CMV and Epstein-Barr virus. Correlated functional status among segregating V segments might reflect linkage disequilibrium, but an unknown experimental factor could not be ruled out. In a later analysis, most CMV-associated TCR beta chains were found to appear HLA-restricted, with HLA associations seemingly driven largely by CMV exposure. A later genetic analysis reported fewer N-insertions in productive TCRs among donors in an Asian-associated ancestry cluster than the roughly 650-donor mean. The authors suggested that the approach could potentially be generalized to other disease states and immunological phenotypes. Cytomegalovirus status was reported to be diagnosed by the classifier with high specificity and sensitivity in both the original and validation cohorts.

Library preparation employed the immunoSEQ multiplex PCR assay. The multiplex PCR relied on a mix of 60 forward primers for TCR Vbeta segments and 13 reverse primers for TCR Jbeta segments. Amplification of the CDR3 region of rearranged TCR beta genes was performed with a multiplex PCR assay on genomic DNA. Amplified TCR beta libraries were sequenced as 87-base-pair reads on the Illumina HiSeq System. The original methods were these. A later analysis counted about 80 million unique TCR beta chains across the 666 repertoires, and around 9.9 million of these chains were shared by at least two donors. A nearest-neighbor algorithm error-corrected the raw reads and collapsed the reads into unique sequences, merging closely related sequences to remove PCR and sequencing errors. To assign V, D and J gene segments, CDR3 sequences were aligned to IMGT reference sequences. For a sequence to be retained, a match of at least six nucleotides was required to both a V gene segment and a J gene segment. Rearrangements were classified as productive when the CDR3 lacked stop codons and remained in frame with V and J, and all other rearrangements were classified as non-productive. CDR3 was defined according to IMGT convention as the region running from the second conserved V-encoded cysteine to the conserved J-encoded phenylalanine. The earlier analysis of about 560 of the donors excluded any sequence lacking an unambiguous match to a single V gene segment. In an earlier analysis of a few hundred of the donors, V segments were called functional above 56.7% productive rearrangements and were called segregating when the between-donor standard deviation exceeded 5%. To diagnose cytomegalovirus status from the catalog of TCR beta chain sequences, a statistical classification framework was built. In a later analysis, V and J genes were assigned by comparing TCR nucleotide sequences against IMGT/GENE-DB human TR gene sequences. Using the TCRdist pipeline, a later analysis assigned CDR3 sequences along with most-parsimonious VDJ recombination scenarios. In a later analysis, every TCR beta chain was defined by the combination of its CDR3 amino acid sequence and its V-gene family, and reads without a unique V-gene family were dropped. In a later analysis, approximately 590 highly shared, low-generation-probability nucleotide sequences were removed to address suspected cross-contamination and a sequencing artifact. For each public chain, a later analysis derived a clonal expansion index from normalized ranks of inferred template counts within each repertoire. In a later analysis, generation probabilities were computed using a VDJ recombination model fitted to out-of-frame rearrangements, and the results were checked against IGoR. In a later analysis, hypergeometric tests were used to score TCR-TCR, TCR-HLA and TCR-CMV co-occurrence, with a repertoire-size bias correction applied to TCR pairs. False discovery rates were estimated in a later analysis by permuting HLA or CMV assignments 20 times. In a later analysis, co-occurring TCRs were grouped with DBSCAN, and TCRdist sequence similarity was added when clustering was performed within HLA-allele-positive subsets. Co-occurrence clustering excluded repertoires with fewer than 30,000 or more than 120,000 public chains, plus five with anomalous nucleotide sharing. The table comes from immuneACCESS by way of TCRdb, which keeps in-frame sequences with V and J called. Part of the clones is missing from these tables; in studies checked, under half for an unresolved V gene and the rest for unknown reasons. V, J and clone size are taken as reported in that table, and D and trimming were inferred from the DNA itself. The sample yields 150,000 to 250,000 clones; just over 75% were counted once. The top ten constitute 1.5% to 2% of the sample.

The sequenced sample consisted of PBMCs. The chain is made from TRBV7-9 and TRBJ2-1, with a tentative D gene TRBD1 over 5 matching bases. The TCR sequence derives from a man aged 30-40 years in good health and CMV-seronegative. The nucleotides read TGTTCCAGCAGCTTAGACAGTAATGAGCAGTTCTTC. The encoded protein is CSSSLDSNEQFF.